This TCR beta chain appears in the sequencing data of a study of cytomegalovirus exposure and HLA in healthy donors. Points from the study as a whole: HLA alleles showed associations with 15,000 to 20,000 TCR beta sequences in a later analysis, at a 0.05 false discovery rate. As a later analysis revealed, most CMV-associated TCR beta chains appeared HLA-restricted.

Trimming at V came to 5 bases and at J to 6 bases, leaving 8 bases not matched to a gene. CDR1 is LNHDA and CDR2 is SQIVND in the germline V gene (reference sequence). The CDR3 spans 16 residues. Worth noting for this clone: Antigen unknown.

13 Jbeta primers and 60 Vbeta primers were used for the PCR. The protocol was immunoSEQ multiplex PCR, while the TCRdb copy is restricted to in-frame clones and leaves out a portion. Among 120,000 or so clones listed, about 73% were seen once. The chain recombines TRBV19 with TRBJ2-7, with 15 positions matching TRBD2. This clonotype was sampled from a woman aged 25 to 39 in good health and CMV-seronegative. Sequenced material: PBMCs. This CDR3 reads CASSVGLAGGFVEQYF. CDR3 DNA sequence: TGTGCCAGTAGTGTTGGACTAGCGGGAGGGTTTGTCGAGCAGTACTTC.